This T cell receptor beta chain comes out of a study of blood T cell repertoires in COVID-19. Overall study context: Nucleic acid was either cDNA or gDNA, and it came from T cells, B-cell-depleted T cells, or PBMCs.

Per the original data handling: From reference gene primer amplification, estimates of nucleated cell counts were derived. Profiling relied on immunoSEQ multiplex PCR, and the TCRdb table lists in-frame clones only, not all of them. The V and J calls and clone size were taken over from that table, and D and trimming were inferred from the DNA. The profile shows around 250,000 clones, roughly 86% of them singletons. Sequencing input: peripheral blood. This clonotype was sampled from a woman aged 60-75 years who had recovered from COVID-19.

CDR3 DNA: TGTGCCAGCAGCTTCACTAGCGGGGGGGCCCGGGAGACCCAGTACTTC. This sequence encodes CASSFTSGGARETQYF. The V and J genes are TRBV11-2 and TRBJ2-5; 13 bases map to TRBD2. The CDR3 has 16 amino acids. The trim removed 3 bases at V and 5 bases at J, leaving 6 bases unmatched. CDR1 and CDR2 from the germline V gene are SGHAT and FQNNGV.